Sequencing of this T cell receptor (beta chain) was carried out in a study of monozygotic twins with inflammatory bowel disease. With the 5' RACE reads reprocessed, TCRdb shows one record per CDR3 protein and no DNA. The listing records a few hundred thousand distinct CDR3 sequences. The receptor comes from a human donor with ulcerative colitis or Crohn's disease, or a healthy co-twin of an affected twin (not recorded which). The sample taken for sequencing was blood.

The CDR3 sequence is CASSLAHFAGNQPQHF. The chain has TRBV7-2 and TRBJ1-5. The CDR3 contains 16 residues. Germline V CDR1 and CDR2: SGHTA, FQGNSA.